These 17 T cell receptor beta chains were all obtained from the same sample, sequenced in a study of shared clonotypes between healthy human individuals. Repertoires were generated with immunoSEQ multiplex PCR, while TCRdb's copy carries only in-frame clones and drops some. The sample has some 630,000 clones, about two thirds seen once. Sequenced: memory CD4+ T cells sorted from blood. The subset is: CD45RA-negative fraction. The receptors come from a woman in her 30s in good health.

This chain uses TRBV27 with TRBJ1-4; D perhaps matches TRBD1 (5 bases). CDR1 MNHEY and CDR2 SMNVEV come from the germline V gene (reference sequence). With 5 bases removed from V and 6 bases from J, the gap between germline ends came to 19 bases. This CDR3 spans 16 amino acids. DNA of the CDR3: TGTGCCAGCAGTGCCTCCGGGCCCCCGGGGGATGAAAAACTGTTTTTT. Encoded protein: CASSASGPPGDEKLFF. Drawing the rest from reference TRBV27 and TRBJ1-4, the complete variable domain is EAQVTQNPRYLITVTGKKLTVTCSQNMNHEYMSWYRQDPGLGLRQIYYSMNVEVTDKGDVPEGYKVSRKEKRNFPLILESPSPNQTSLYFCASSASGPPGDEKLFFGSGTQLSVL.

The rearrangement joins TRBV28 to TRBJ1-1; D is possibly TRBD1 (5 bases). The V end was cut by 6 bases, the J end by 5 bases, with 19 bases between. The CDR3 has 15 amino acids. Germline V gene data show CDR1 as MDHEN and CDR2 as SYDVKM. The chain's CDR3 is CASRYLARELTEAFF. The CDR3 DNA is TGTGCCAGCAGATATCTGGCCAGGGAGTTAACTGAAGCTTTCTTT.

A single count supports this clone. CDR3 sequence reads: CASRGGLATGELFF. CDR3 in DNA: TGTGCCAGCAGGGGGGGACTAGCGACCGGGGAGCTGTTTTTT. The chain carries TRBV25-1 and TRBJ2-2; TRBD2 matches at 10 bases. Germline CDR1 MGHDK, CDR2 SYGVNS. This CDR3 spans 14 amino acids. With V trimmed by 6 bases and J by 5 bases, 3 bases remained unmatched.

The chain uses TRBV4-1 and TRBJ2-4; D perhaps matches TRBD2 (7 bases). CDR3 length: 16 amino acids. Per germline, CDR1 MGHRA and CDR2 YSYEKL. The V gene lost 0 bases and the J gene lost 6 bases, with 15 bases spanning the gap. The CDR3 sequence is CASSQEGAGAVNIQYF. CDR3 nucleotides: TGCGCCAGCAGCCAAGAGGGGGCGGGAGCGGTAAACATTCAGTACTTC.

This clone was picked up a small number of times. The chain links TRBV18 to TRBJ2-3, with 10 bases matching TRBD1. Per the germline V gene, CDR1 is KGHSH and CDR2 is LQKENI. V lost 2 bases to trimming and J lost 3 bases; unmatched junction nucleotides: 5. The CDR3 totals 16 residues. CDR3 nucleotides: TGTGCCAGCTCACCAGGGACAGGGGTAATTACAGATACGCAGTATTTT. Protein sequence: CASSPGTGVITDTQYF.

This clone was found once. This chain connects TRBV6-6 to TRBJ1-5; maybe TRBD1 (5 bases). The V gene's germline CDR1 is MNHNY and CDR2 SVGAGI (reference sequence). Trimming cost V 0 bases and J 3 bases, with 9 bases left between them. The CDR3 extends over 15 amino acids. In DNA form, the CDR3 reads TGTGCCAGCAGTTACTCGGGGCAGCTCAATCAGCCCCAGCATTTT. As protein: CASSYSGQLNQPQHF.

The chain combines TRBV20-1 with TRBJ1-1; D may be TRBD1 (5 bases). The CDR3 spans 10 residues. Trimming stripped 5 bases from V and 10 bases from J, with 11 bases between. From germline, CDR1 is DFQATT and CDR2 SNEGSKA (reference sequence). The CDR3 loop is CSAGGLAAFF. Here the CDR3 DNA reads TGCAGTGCTGGGGGACTGGCAGCTTTCTTT.

This chain joins TRBV5-1 and TRBJ2-7, with 7 bases matching TRBD2. Trimming at V came to 5 bases and at J to 1 base, leaving 12 bases not matched to a gene. Germline CDR1 SGHRS, CDR2 YFSETQ. This CDR3 has 16 amino acids. This chain's CDR3 is CASRTDYPAGSYEQYF. The CDR3 coding sequence is TGCGCCAGCAGAACCGACTACCCAGCGGGATCCTACGAGCAGTACTTC.

The chain recombines TRBV15 with TRBJ2-7; 8 nucleotides match TRBD1. The CDR3 totals 15 residues. J lost 1 base, V lost 3 bases, and 5 bases had no gene match. Germline loops: CDR1 LNHNV, CDR2 YYDKDF (reference sequence). CDR3 sequence: CATSSDRGRSYEQYF. The CDR3 DNA reads TGTGCCACCAGCAGCGACAGGGGACGGTCCTACGAGCAGTACTTC.

The chain uses TRBV2 and TRBJ1-1; D remains unclear. V was clipped by 4 bases and J by 1 base, with 7 bases between them. The CDR3 consists of 13 residues. The germline V gene encodes CDR1 SNHLY and CDR2 FYNNEI. For the CDR3, the DNA is TGTGCCAGCAGTGTCCTGACGAACACTGAAGCTTTCTTT. This encodes CASSVLTNTEAFF.

The CDR3 coding sequence is TGTGCCAGTAGTTTCGGGACAGGGACGGGAGAGACCCAGTACTTC. It encodes CASSFGTGTGETQYF. This rearrangement joins TRBV19 to TRBJ2-5, with TRBD1 matching over 9 bases. V shed 5 bases, J shed 4 bases, and the junction held 8 bases outside the gene matches. Germline values: CDR1 LNHDA, CDR2 SQIVND (reference sequence). The length of the CDR3 is 15 residues.

There are a few counts of this clone. The chain links TRBV4-1 to TRBJ1-5; 8 bases agree with TRBD1. The CDR3 is 15 residues long. CDR1 and CDR2 from the germline V gene are MGHRA and YSYEKL. The junction had 4 bases not matched to a gene; V was cut back by 2 bases and J by 4 bases. CDR3 protein: CASSQSGTGNQPQHF. The CDR3 DNA follows: TGCGCCAGCAGCCAATCCGGGACAGGTAATCAGCCCCAGCATTTT.

The gene calls are TRBV2 and TRBJ2-4, with no clear D. Germline V lookup: CDR1 SNHLY, CDR2 FYNNEI. The CDR3 spans 10 residues. Trimming took 6 bases from V and 5 from J, leaving 2 bases between them. The CDR3, as DNA: TGTGCCAGCAGCGAAAACATTCAGTACTTC. This encodes CASSENIQYF.

The CDR3 is CASSLLDREGEQYF. CDR3 bases: TGTGCCAGCAGCTTATTGGACAGGGAGGGCGAGCAGTACTTC. The rearrangement links TRBV7-8 to TRBJ2-5; D might be TRBD1 (8 bases). The DNA end is a closer match to TRBJ2-7, so the J assignment may be wrong. CDR1 SGHVS and CDR2 FQNEAQ come from the germline V gene. The CDR3 sequence is 14 residues long.

The rearrangement uses TRBV10-3 and TRBJ1-4, with a possible D match to TRBD1 (5 bases). Trimming left V 2 bases short and J 4 bases short, with 11 bases between. Germline CDR1 and CDR2: ENHRY and SYGVKD. The length of the CDR3 is 15 residues. CDR3: CAISEEGLGNEKLFF. CDR3 nucleotides: TGTGCCATCAGTGAGGAGGGGCTCGGTAATGAAAAACTGTTTTTT.

The genes are TRBV28 and TRBJ2-7; 15 positions match TRBD2. The CDR3 spans 16 residues. Losses at the gene ends were 7 bases for V and 4 bases for J; bases not matched to a gene: 8. The germline gives CDR1 MDHEN, CDR2 SYDVKM. The CDR3 protein is CASKGTSGRTGYEQYF. The CDR3 nucleotides are TGTGCCAGCAAAGGGACTAGCGGGAGGACAGGGTACGAGCAGTACTTC.

This clone was detected a few times. The V and J genes are TRBV15 and TRBJ1-3; D is uncertain. This CDR3 spans 16 amino acids. The V end was cut by 3 bases, the J end by 3 bases, with 15 bases between. The germline CDR1 and CDR2 sequences are LNHNV and YYDKDF (reference sequence). The CDR3 DNA reads TGTGCCACCAGCAGTTCTTTAAGTTGGAATGGAAACACCATATATTTT. This gives the protein CATSSSLSWNGNTIYF.